This T cell receptor (beta chain) was obtained from a study of molecular identifiers for immune sequencing clone quantification. One entry per CDR3 protein, called by TCRdb with MiXCR from the PCR reads. The table records roughly 7,700 distinct CDR3 sequences, 33% of them present only once. The V end was cut by 7 bases, the J end by 10 bases, with 12 bases between. CDR1 is SGHDT and CDR2 is YYEEEE in the germline V gene. This CDR3 contains 11 residues. The sequence derives from a human donor in good health. Some libraries in this study had Jurkat cell RNA spiked in. V usage is TRBV5-6 and J usage is TRBJ2-1; D not certain. Input material: naive CD8+ T cells from blood, with Jurkat cell RNA spiked in. Subset denoted: FACS-sorted CD8+CD4-CCR7+CD45RA+ naive T cells. CDR3 amino acids: CASRRIEEQFF. CDR3 nucleotides: TGTGCCAGCCGTAGGATTGAAGAGCAGTTCTTC.